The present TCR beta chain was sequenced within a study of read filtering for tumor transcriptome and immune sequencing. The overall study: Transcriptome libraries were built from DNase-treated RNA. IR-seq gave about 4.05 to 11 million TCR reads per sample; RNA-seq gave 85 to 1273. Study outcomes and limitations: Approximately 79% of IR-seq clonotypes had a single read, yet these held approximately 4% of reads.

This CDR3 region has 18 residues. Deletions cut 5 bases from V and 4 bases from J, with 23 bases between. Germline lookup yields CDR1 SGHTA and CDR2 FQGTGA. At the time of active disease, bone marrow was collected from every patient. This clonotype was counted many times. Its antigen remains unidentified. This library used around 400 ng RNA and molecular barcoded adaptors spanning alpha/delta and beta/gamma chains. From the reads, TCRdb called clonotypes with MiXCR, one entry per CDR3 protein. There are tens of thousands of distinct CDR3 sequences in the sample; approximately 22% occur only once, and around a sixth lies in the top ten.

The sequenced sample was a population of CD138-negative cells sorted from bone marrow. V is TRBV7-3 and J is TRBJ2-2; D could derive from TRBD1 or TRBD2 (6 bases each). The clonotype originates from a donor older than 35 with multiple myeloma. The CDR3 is CASSPTWRGRGGTGELFF. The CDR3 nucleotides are TGTGCCAGCAGCCCCACCTGGCGGGGCAGGGGAGGCACCGGGGAGCTGTTTTTT.